This T cell receptor (beta chain) was retrieved from a study of technical replicates of blood from several donors. The method was immunoSEQ multiplex PCR; TCRdb's version includes in-frame clones alone and lacks a portion of them. The sample holds tens of thousands of clones, 98% seen once. This CDR3 has 13 residues. Looked up from germline, CDR1 is SGHNT and CDR2 is YYREEE (reference sequence). V lost 1 base and J lost 3, with 8 bases in between. Sequencing was performed on T cells isolated from PBMCs. The sequence derives from a human donor in good health. The chain employs TRBV5-4 and TRBJ2-7; perhaps TRBD2 as D (5 bases). The CDR3 nucleotides are TGTGCCAGCAGCTTGTCACGGGACTACGAGCAGTACTTC. This gives the protein CASSLSRDYEQYF.